These 4 T cell receptor beta chains were all obtained from the same sample, sequenced in a study of cytomegalovirus exposure and HLA in healthy donors. Researchers ran the PCR with 60 Vbeta and 13 Jbeta primers. TCRdb keeps only in-frame clones here, not all; method: immunoSEQ multiplex PCR. The sample lists about 160,000 clones, roughly 79% occurring once. The sample taken for sequencing was PBMCs. The receptors originated from a woman aged 45-65 years in good health and CMV-seronegative.

The table lists this clone with a few counts. J is TRBJ1-5 and V is TRBV7-2; tentative D call: TRBD1 (5 bases). The CDR3 has 13 residues. V was trimmed by 1 base and J by 9 bases, leaving 10 bases between them. Germline loops: CDR1 SGHTA, CDR2 FQGNSA. For the CDR3, the DNA is TGTGCCAGCAGCTTAGAGGGGCGTAGGCCCCAGCATTTT. Residues: CASSLEGRRPQHF. The full variable domain, its missing parts supplied by reference TRBV7-2 and TRBJ1-5, is GAGVSQSPSNKVTEKGKDVELRCDPISGHTALYWYRQSLGQGLEFLIYFQGNSAPDKSGLPSDRFSAERTGGSVSTLTIQRTQQEDSAVYLCASSLEGRRPQHFGDGTRLSIL.

The chain joins TRBV4-3 to TRBJ1-2, with a tentative D call TRBD1 (6 bases). Trimming left V 4 bases short and J 4 bases short, with 13 bases between. Germline V lookup: CDR1 LGHNA, CDR2 YSLEER. This CDR3 has 14 amino acids. The CDR3 bases are TGCGCCAGCAGCCTATACTTACAGGGCTATGGCTACACCTTC. Its translation is CASSLYLQGYGYTF.

This clone was recorded once. This sequence joins TRBV28 and TRBJ2-3; 10 bases match TRBD2. V trimming: 6 bases; J trimming: 2 bases; junction bases outside the gene matches: 8. This CDR3 is built from 16 residues. Per the germline V gene, CDR1 is MDHEN and CDR2 is SYDVKM. CDR3 residues: CASRVIAGGITDTQYF. The DNA for the CDR3 is TGTGCCAGCAGAGTAATAGCGGGAGGAATCACAGATACGCAGTATTTT.

In regard to this clone: One end of the junction varies from germline; a read error may be responsible. This sequence joins TRBV5-1 and TRBJ2-2; 7 bases align to TRBD1. Germline loops: CDR1 SGHRS, CDR2 YFSETQ. The CDR3 loop spans 16 amino acids. CDR3 bases: TGCGCCAGCAGCTTGCGACAGGGAAAAAACACCGGGGAGCTGCTTTTT. As protein: CASSLRQGKNTGELLF.